This entry lists 10 T cell receptor beta chains sequenced from one sample in a study of lymphopenia after photon versus proton radiotherapy (dated by TCRdb to about 2019). Receptor libraries were prepared by the immunoSEQ multiplex PCR assay. Entries here come from immuneACCESS through TCRdb and include only in-frame sequences with V and J called. Some clones fail to appear in such tables; in the studies checked, an unresolved V gene covers under half of the shortfall, and the cause of the remainder is unknown. The sample table holds around 29,000 clones, of which about 94% were seen once. The ten largest clonotypes hold 0.6% to 0.85% of the sample. Sample: peripheral blood, taken from a patient treated with photon-based radiotherapy. The receptors were gathered from a woman aged 50 to 65 with cholangiocarcinoma.

This rearrangement joins TRBV7-9 to TRBJ1-1; 8 nucleotides match TRBD1. Germline values: CDR1 SEHNR, CDR2 FQNEAQ (reference sequence). Trimming took 5 bases from V and 7 from J; bases not matched to a gene: 15. The CDR3 runs to 16 residues. The CDR3, as DNA: TGTGCCAGCAGCCGCCTTCGGCAGGGGGCTGGGAGTGAAGCTTTCTTT. Its protein product is CASSRLRQGAGSEAFF.

The chain combines TRBV9 with TRBJ2-1; 7 positions match TRBD2. The CDR3 has 15 residues. J was trimmed by 0 bases and V by 3 bases; bases with no gene match: 3. The germline CDR1 and CDR2 sequences are SGDLS and YYNGEE. The CDR3 protein is CASSAGGSSYNEQFF. The CDR3, as DNA: TGTGCCAGCAGCGCCGGGGGGAGCTCCTACAATGAGCAGTTCTTC.

The chain uses TRBV15 and TRBJ1-2; 10 nucleotides match TRBD1. Germline CDR1 reads LNHNV; CDR2 reads YYDKDF (reference sequence). V shed 5 bases and J 4 bases; nucleotides not matched to a gene: 7. This CDR3 has 15 residues. The CDR3 region has the DNA TGTGCCACCAGCGAAACGACAGGGGGCGTCTATGGCTACACCTTC. As protein: CATSETTGGVYGYTF.

V and J are TRBV6-1 and TRBJ1-1; possibly TRBD1 for D (6 bases). The CDR3 spans 13 residues. V lost 6 bases, J lost 3 bases, and 11 bases lay in between. Germline V CDR1 and CDR2: MNHNS, SASEGT. CDR3 bases: TGTGCCAGCAGCCTGACAGGATACACTGAAGCTTTCTTT. Translating gives CASSLTGYTEAFF.

The chain couples TRBV7-2 to TRBJ1-5; no clear D gene. Trimming shortened V by 1 base and J by 3 bases, and 10 bases separated the two germline ends. Germline CDR1 is SGHTA and CDR2 is FQGNSA. CDR3 length equals 15 residues. The DNA of the CDR3 is TGTGCCAGCAGCTTAGTTCACTTTAACAATCAGCCCCAGCATTTT. It encodes CASSLVHFNNQPQHF.

This clone showed up just a few times. The V gene is TRBV6-5, the J gene TRBJ1-5, with a tentative D call TRBD1 (6 bases). Germline CDR1 is MNHEY and CDR2 is SVGAGI. Trimming pared 5 bases from V and 9 bases from J, leaving 11 bases between. CDR3 length: 12 residues. This CDR3 is CASSQQGGPQHF. The CDR3 nucleotides are TGTGCCAGCAGTCAACAGGGAGGGCCCCAGCATTTT.

The chain joins TRBV9 to TRBJ1-6; 10 nucleotides match TRBD1. J gave up 9 bases and V 2 bases, and 8 bases lay outside the gene matches. This CDR3 spans 16 amino acids. CDR1 and CDR2 (germline): SGDLS, YYNGEE. CDR3 coding DNA: TGTGCCAGCAGCGTTGGCTCCGGGACAGGGGTTTCACCCCTCCACTTT. Translation gives CASSVGSGTGVSPLHF.

The chain joins TRBV27 to TRBJ1-1; 8 positions agree with TRBD1. CDR1 MNHEY and CDR2 SMNVEV come from the germline V gene (reference sequence). J lost 1 base, V lost 4 bases, and 17 bases had no gene match. This CDR3 contains 19 residues. CDR3 sequence reads: CASSSQPLRQGSTNTEAFF. CDR3 nucleotide sequence: TGTGCCAGCAGTTCGCAGCCCCTAAGACAGGGGTCGACGAACACTGAAGCTTTCTTT.

V usage is TRBV15 and J usage is TRBJ2-1; TRBD2 matches 7 bases. CDR1 is LNHNV, CDR2 YYDKDF, per germline (reference sequence). V gave up 0 bases and J gave up 11 bases; unmatched junction bases: 1. This CDR3 is 12 amino acids long. CDR3 coding DNA: TGTGCCACCAGCAGAGAGCGGGGGAAGCAGTTCTTC. As protein: CATSRERGKQFF.

The chain employs TRBV6-5 and TRBJ1-6; 8 positions agree with TRBD1. V lost 5 bases, J lost 4 bases, and 1 base stayed unmatched. The length of the CDR3 is 14 residues. Looked up from germline, CDR1 is MNHEY and CDR2 is SVGAGI. For the CDR3, the DNA is TGTGCCAGCAGTAGACAGGGGTATAATTCACCCCTCCACTTT. Translating gives CASSRQGYNSPLHF.